A few counts support the clone carrying this T cell receptor (beta chain). The antigen remains unidentified. The sample comes from a study of naive and memory T cell subsets. General study findings and limits: A few larger clonotypes appeared in naive repertoires, especially CD8, possibly memory cells re-expressing CD45RA. Naive and memory subsets had different power law exponents for TCR abundance. From naive to CM, EM and EMRA, diversity decreased and Gini increased.

The V gene's germline CDR1 is SGHVS and CDR2 FQNEAQ. The CDR3 has 17 residues. The V gene lost 1 base and the J gene lost 5 bases, with 17 bases spanning the gap. An equimolar mix of two oligonucleotides served as the beta constant-region primer for TRBC1 and TRBC2. Ligated cDNA was amplified by four rounds of PCR with nested alpha and beta constant-region primers and SP2. Ligation attached a single-stranded oligonucleotide with a 12-nucleotide UMI and the SP2 primer to the cDNA 3' end. TCRdb recomputed calls from the UMI-ligation and nested PCR reads with MiXCR, one row per CDR3 protein. The sample holds approximately 140,000 distinct CDR3 sequences; approximately 20% are singletons and the top ten take around 0.63%.

Material for sequencing was naive CD8+ T cells from blood. The TCR was taken from a human donor in good health. The gene calls are TRBV7-8 and TRBJ2-2; D gene uncertain. The CDR3 region has the DNA TGTGCCAGCAGCTTAGTCGTCGAGTCTGGGCTAACCGGGGAGCTGTTTTTT. Translation gives CASSLVVESGLTGELFF. The entire variable domain, with the rest obtained from reference TRBV7-8 and TRBJ2-2, is as follows: GAGVSQSPRYKVAKRGQDVALRCDPISGHVSLFWYQQALGQGPEFLTYFQNEAQLDKSGLPSDRFFAERPEGSVSTLKIQRTQQEDSAVYLCASSLVVESGLTGELFFGEGSRLTVL.